This T cell receptor (beta chain) derives from a study of early T cells in non-severe SARS-CoV-2 infection. Study in general: Whole-blood bulk RNA, unsorted, was sequenced, and chains were unpaired. Broader study findings: Anti-spike CD8 responses were favored in VDJdb matching, and private and CD4 specificities were missed.

There are many counts of this clonotype. Its antigen is undetermined. The CDR3 has 15 residues. Trimming at V came to 5 bases and at J to 6 bases, leaving 8 bases not matched to a gene. CDR1 is SEHNR and CDR2 is FQNEAQ in the germline V gene (reference sequence). TCRdb recomputed calls from the 5' RACE reads with MiXCR, one row per CDR3 protein. This table has more than 45,000 distinct CDR3 sequences, under 15% appearing once. Sequencing was carried out using whole blood. This clonotype originated in an adult who was a healthcare worker with PCR-confirmed SARS-CoV-2 infection or an uninfected control (not recorded which). The rearrangement joins TRBV7-9 to TRBJ2-1; 9 positions agree with TRBD1. The DNA of the CDR3 is TGTGCCAGCAGCCACCGGGACAGGGAAGGCAATGAGCAGTTCTTC. Its translation is CASSHRDREGNEQFF.